This TCR beta chain appears in the sequencing data of a study of cytomegalovirus exposure and HLA in healthy donors. The PCR employed 60 Vbeta primers together with 13 Jbeta primers. Sequencing used immunoSEQ multiplex PCR; TCRdb keeps in-frame clones, though not all of them. The table records under 150,000 clones, roughly 79% of them present only once. The sequencing sample was made of PBMCs. The TCR comes from a woman aged 25 to 45 in good health and CMV-seronegative.

CDR3 loop: CASSWGQDLGTEAFF. The CDR3 DNA follows: TGTGCCAGCAGTTGGGGACAGGATCTTGGCACTGAAGCTTTCTTT. This chain links TRBV27 with TRBJ1-1; the match to TRBD1 covers 8 bases. J was trimmed by 4 bases and V by 4 bases; bases with no gene match: 8. Germline CDR1 and CDR2: MNHEY and SMNVEV (reference sequence). CDR3 length: 15 residues.